This record looks at one T cell receptor beta chain sequence and its context. The sequenced target, TCR beta, came from blood CD8+ and CD4+ T cells. TEMRA cells were enriched by FACS, and CD4+ and CD8+ T cells were negatively isolated. This sample is part of a study of CD8 T cells in Susac syndrome. Reverse transcription of roughly 0.5 to 1 ug RNA was performed with random hexamers. TCRdb re-analysed the immunoSEQ multiplex PCR reads in MiXCR, keeping a single row per CDR3 protein. The table has around 190,000 distinct CDR3 sequences, 85% to 95% seen once. From germline, CDR1 is SNHLY and CDR2 FYNNEI. The CDR3 spans 15 residues. The germline V and J ends were trimmed by 2 bases and 5 bases, with 15 bases remaining between them.

This clonotype was sampled from a human donor in good health. The sample comprised CD4+ T cells from PBMCs. The V gene is TRBV2, the J gene TRBJ1-2; D may be TRBD1 (5 bases). CDR3 DNA sequence: TGTGCCAGCAGTGAATCCCAGGGCTGGGGTTATGGCTACACCTTC. Translating it yields CASSESQGWGYGYTF.